This T cell receptor beta chain is from a study of OX40 agonist ivuxolimab in advanced cancers. Describing the broader study: Ivuxolimab was a fully human IgG2 agonistic monoclonal antibody targeting the costimulatory receptor OX40 (CD134). Intravenous ivuxolimab was administered to patients every 2 weeks at six dose levels: 0.01, 0.1, 0.3, 1.5, 3 and 10 mg/kg. Of the roughly 53 patients in dose escalation, some 19 had hepatocellular carcinoma, around 15 had melanoma, 9 had renal cell carcinoma and 9 had head and neck cancer. The dose-escalation cohort was around 84% male with a mean age of roughly 60 years, ranging from about 23 to 85. Patients were allowed to have had prior anti-PD-1, anti-PD-L1 or anti-CTLA-4 therapy, and 40% to 45% of the dose-escalation patients had been treated with checkpoint inhibitors. Partial responses occurred in three dose-escalation patients, of whom one had hepatocellular carcinoma and two had cutaneous melanoma. The point of sequencing TCRbeta in the periphery was to test whether ivuxolimab changed TCR sequence diversity and drove clonal T-cell expansion. The monotherapy dose-escalation portion (N of about 52 patients) of the phase I ivuxolimab trial is reported in the paper.

The trial excluded patients who had a history of autoimmune disease or were on systemic immunosuppression. Peripheral blood for TCR sequencing was collected from all dose cohorts at baseline, on cycle 4 day 1, and on cycle 7 day 1. Samples came from an open-label, multicenter, first-in-human phase I dose-escalation trial of ivuxolimab. The trial enrolled adults with locally advanced or metastatic head and neck squamous cell, hepatocellular, melanoma or renal cell carcinoma. Before TCR sequencing, CD4+ T cells and CD8+ T cells were sorted from peripheral blood as separate populations. The CDR3 measures 15 amino acids from cysteine to phenylalanine. The entry retains the CDR3 DNA only, 45 bases that are in frame from base 1. The germline V gene provides CDR1 SGHTA and CDR2 FQGNSA. The junction shows trimming of 0 bases on V and 5 bases on J, and the gene matches do not reach 5 bases of it. Genomic DNA was extracted from sorted cells for sequencing of the TCRbeta CDR3 region. TCRbeta CDR3 regions were sequenced using the immunoSEQ Assay. This immuneACCESS table, as held by TCRdb, lists in-frame sequences with V and J called but not all clones. Of the missing ones, under half trace to an unresolved V gene in checked studies; the others have no known cause. In this sample the table shows about 75,000 clones, about 92% of which occur a single time. 0.35% to 0.45% of the sample is in the top ten clones.

In regard to this clone: Which antigen it targets is not known. Within one base of it there is no much larger clone, and no base qualities were kept.

The investigation overall reported the following: At doses from 0.1 to 3.0 mg/kg, clonal expansion was seen in both CD4+ and CD8+ blood T cells between baseline and week 6. The antigen specificity of the peripheral T cells that underwent clonal expansion was not determined. Partial responders in the 0.1-3.0 mg/kg groups had among the lowest normalized peripheral clonal expansion, especially among CD8+ T cells. On average, CD8+ T cells showed more expanded clones than CD4+ T cells after ivuxolimab. Low levels of normalized T-cell clonal expansion were also seen in some nonresponding patients.

Sequences were derived from CD4+ or CD8+ T cells sorted from blood, sampled in a trial of the OX40 agonist ivuxolimab. This sequence uses TRBV7-2 and TRBJ2-3; 7 bases in between match TRBD2. The receptor comes from an adult with an advanced solid tumor such as melanoma, head and neck, liver or kidney cancer. Read as DNA, the sequence is TGTGCCAGCAGCTTAGCGGGGGGGACTTTAGATACGCAGTATTTT. Translated, this gives CASSLAGGTLDTQYF. With the rest looked up from the reference TRBV7-2 and TRBJ2-3 genes rather than sequenced, the full variable domain is GAGVSQSPSNKVTEKGKDVELRCDPISGHTALYWYRQSLGQGLEFLIYFQGNSAPDKSGLPSDRFSAERTGGSVSTLTIQRTQQEDSAVYLCASSLAGGTLDTQYFGPGTRLTVL.